These 3 T cell receptor beta chains were sequenced from one sample in a study of T cell responses to AZD1222 COVID-19 vaccine. Profiling relied on immunoSEQ multiplex PCR, and the TCRdb table lists in-frame clones only, not all of them. The repertoire includes approximately 120,000 clones, roughly 90% of them detected once, and 10% to 15% sits in the top ten. The specimen was peripheral blood, collected on day 0 of MenACWY control vaccination. All receptors derive from an adult in good health.

This sequence joins TRBV7-2 and TRBJ1-6, with D tentatively TRBD1 (5 bases). This CDR3 is built from 14 residues. V lost 2 bases to trimming and J lost 10 bases, with 12 bases between them. The germline V gene has CDR1 SGHTA and CDR2 FQGNSA. The CDR3 reads CASSLSGARSPLHF. The CDR3 DNA reads TGTGCCAGCAGCTTAAGTGGGGCCCGGTCACCCCTCCACTTT.

The chain has TRBV6-5 and TRBJ1-1; D possibly corresponds to TRBD1 (6 bases). CDR3 length equals 13 residues. Trimming removed 6 bases from V and 11 bases from J, with 19 bases in between. Germline V gene lookup returns CDR1 MNHEY and CDR2 SVGAGI. CDR3 bases: TGTGCCAGCAGACCAGACCTCAGGGGAAGGGCTTTCTTT. Translating it yields CASRPDLRGRAFF.

The chain recombines TRBV9 with TRBJ2-2; maybe TRBD1 (6 bases). The length of the CDR3 is 16 residues. The V and J ends lost 2 bases and 3 bases respectively, with 14 bases between them. Germline V gene lookup returns CDR1 SGDLS and CDR2 YYNGEE. Written as DNA, the CDR3 is TGTGCCAGCAGCGTCCGGGACAAGTGGGACACCGGGGAGCTGTTTTTT. Translating it yields CASSVRDKWDTGELFF.